One sample yielded the 10 T cell receptor beta chains listed below, sequenced in a study of PD-1 blockade in classical Hodgkin lymphoma. TCRdb's copy holds only in-frame clones and misses some; the assay was immunoSEQ multiplex PCR. Of fewer than 25,000 clones listed, roughly 85% are singletons. Noted time point: cycle 4 day 1 (C4D1), after around six weeks of nivolumab. Brentuximab vedotin exposure varied among the patients, all of whom had relapsed after autologous stem cell transplantation. The authors purified CD4+ T cells from thawed PBMCs by magnetic negative selection. The sequences come from CD4+ T cells from blood, collected before the fourth cycle of nivolumab. Every receptor here comes from a human donor with classical Hodgkin lymphoma.

The chain carries TRBV18 and TRBJ2-5; no clear D. The CDR3 is made up of 14 amino acids. From germline, CDR1 is KGHSH and CDR2 LQKENI. V lost 1 base and J 5 bases, leaving 11 bases between the germline ends. CDR3 region: CASSPRYGLETQYF. The CDR3 DNA reads as TGTGCCAGCTCACCACGTTATGGTTTGGAGACCCAGTACTTC.

CDR3 DNA: TGTGCCAGCAGTTTGTCCGGGACCTACTCTGGAAACACCATATATTTT. It translates to CASSLSGTYSGNTIYF. The J gene is TRBJ1-3, the V gene TRBV28; TRBD1 is a possible D gene (5 bases). The length of the CDR3 is 16 residues. V lost 3 bases and J lost 0, with 12 bases in between. CDR1 and CDR2 from the germline V gene are MDHEN and SYDVKM.

V is TRBV6-6 and J is TRBJ2-1; D gene ambiguous. The CDR3 contains 13 residues. CDR1 and CDR2 from the germline V gene are MNHNY and SVGAGI (reference sequence). V was clipped by 2 bases and J by 6 bases, with 8 bases between them. The CDR3 region has the DNA TGTGCCAGCAGTTACAAGCCTCTCAATGAGCAGTTCTTC. Protein: CASSYKPLNEQFF.

The CDR3 reads CASSLMGQSGELFF. The CDR3 DNA follows: TGTGCCAGCAGCTTAATGGGACAGTCCGGGGAGCTGTTTTTT. This chain connects TRBV11-3 to TRBJ2-2; 7 positions agree with TRBD1. V dropped 2 bases and J dropped 6; count of bases not matched to a gene: 3. This CDR3 comprises 14 residues. Germline CDR1 reads SGHNT; CDR2 reads YENEEA.

V usage is TRBV6-1 and J usage is TRBJ2-1; TRBD2 matches at 10 bases. Germline V gene sequence: CDR1 MNHNS, CDR2 SASEGT. Germline trimming cut 3 bases from V and 2 bases from J; bases unmatched to any gene: 7. CDR3 size: 17 residues. CDR3 protein: CASSEAGLAVAYNEQFF. CDR3 coding DNA: TGTGCCAGCAGTGAGGCAGGACTAGCGGTCGCCTACAATGAGCAGTTCTTC.

The V gene is TRBV9, the J gene TRBJ2-1; 9 nucleotides line up with TRBD2. The CDR3 consists of 15 residues. Trimming removed 6 bases from V and 2 bases from J; junction bases left unmatched: 6. CDR1 is SGDLS and CDR2 is YYNGEE in the germline V gene. The CDR3 is CASNPAGGPYNEQFF. CDR3 in DNA: TGTGCCAGCAATCCCGCGGGAGGGCCCTACAATGAGCAGTTCTTC. Variable domain in full (rest from reference TRBV9 and TRBJ2-1): DSGVTQTPKHLITATGQRVTLRCSPRSGDLSVYWYQQSLDQGLQFLIQYYNGEERAKGNILERFSAQQFPDLHSELNLSSLELGDSALYFCASNPAGGPYNEQFFGPGTRLTVL.

The chain uses TRBV4-1 and TRBJ2-1; 8 bases match TRBD2. After removal of 3 bases from V and 8 bases from J, the junction contained 12 bases not matched to a gene. The CDR3 covers 16 residues. Germline CDR1 reads MGHRA; CDR2 reads YSYEKL. The CDR3 region has the DNA TGCGCCAGCAGCCAGCTAGCGGGTGGATGGGGGGATGAGCAGTTCTTC. It encodes CASSQLAGGWGDEQFF.

The chain joins TRBV5-4 to TRBJ2-1; TRBD1 matches at 9 bases. With 3 bases clipped from V and 8 bases from J, the junction kept 6 bases outside the gene matches. The CDR3 extends over 14 amino acids. Germline CDR1 reads SGHNT; CDR2 reads YYREEE (reference sequence). Here the CDR3 reads CASSSGTGRDEQFF. The CDR3 nucleotides are TGTGCCAGCAGCTCCGGGACAGGGAGGGATGAGCAGTTCTTC.

This chain joins TRBV10-1 and TRBJ2-5, with 12 positions matching TRBD2. This CDR3 is 18 amino acids long. V dropped 4 bases and J dropped 2; count of bases not matched to a gene: 11. The germline gives CDR1 WNHNN, CDR2 SYGVQD (reference sequence). The CDR3 here is CASSGGTSGRQVQETQYF. In nucleotides, the CDR3 is TGCGCCAGCAGTGGCGGGACTAGCGGGCGCCAAGTACAAGAGACCCAGTACTTC.

The rearrangement links TRBV6-4 to TRBJ1-1, with 7 bases that match TRBD1. The germline CDR1 and CDR2 sequences are MRHNA and SNTAGT. V gave up 8 bases and J gave up 1 base; unmatched junction bases: 10. The CDR3 spans 15 residues. The CDR3 DNA reads as TGTGCCAGCTCACGGGAAGGGGGCCGGAACACTGAAGCTTTCTTT. Residues: CASSREGGRNTEAFF.